This TCR beta chain originates from a study of PD-1 blockade in classical Hodgkin lymphoma. For the study at large: The nivolumab dose that patients received was 3 mg/kg, given intravenously every 2 weeks.

Study-level findings and limits: Repertoire differences have undefined causes, possibly disease activity or prior therapy. Baseline TCR diversity was reportedly lower in newly diagnosed patients than healthy donors.

The CDR3 totals 15 residues. Germline V gene lookup returns CDR1 MNHNY and CDR2 SVGAGI (reference sequence). The J segment lost 8 bases and the V segment lost 2 bases, leaving 10 bases of the junction unmatched. The time point denotes: cycle 4 day 1 (C4D1), after more than 5 weeks of nivolumab. All patients experienced relapse after autologous stem cell transplantation, and brentuximab vedotin exposure was variable. Thawed PBMCs yielded CD4+ T cells through magnetic negative selection. Complete response, partial response or progressive disease constituted the best response categories observed. The data were produced by immunoSEQ multiplex PCR, yet TCRdb's version contains in-frame clones alone and is incomplete. The top ten clones hold around 2.4% of a sample with under 20,000 clones, roughly four fifths of them seen once. On this clone itself: Its antigen is as yet unknown.

The sequence was obtained from a human donor with classical Hodgkin lymphoma. The V gene is TRBV6-6, the J gene TRBJ2-5; TRBD2 aligns across 8 bases. The source was CD4+ T cells from blood, collected before the fourth cycle of nivolumab. The CDR3 coding sequence is TGTGCCAGCAGTTACGATGCGGGGGGCACCCCCACCCAGTACTTC. Its translation: CASSYDAGGTPTQYF.